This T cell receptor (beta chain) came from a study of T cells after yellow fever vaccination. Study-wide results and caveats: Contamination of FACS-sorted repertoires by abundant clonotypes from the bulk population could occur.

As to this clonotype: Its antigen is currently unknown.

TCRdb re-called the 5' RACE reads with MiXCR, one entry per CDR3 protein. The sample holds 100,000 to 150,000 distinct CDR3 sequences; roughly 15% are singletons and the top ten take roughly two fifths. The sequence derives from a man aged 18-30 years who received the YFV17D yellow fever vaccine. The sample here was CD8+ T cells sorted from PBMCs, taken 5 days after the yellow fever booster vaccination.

The CDR3 DNA sequence: TGCGCCAGCAGCCCAGATCCGGGACTCCGCTACAATGAGCAGTTCTTC. Its translation: CASSPDPGLRYNEQFF. The chain links TRBV4-3 to TRBJ2-1; a weak D match, TRBD2 (6 bases). The CDR3 loop spans 16 amino acids. V was trimmed by 4 bases and J by 3 bases, leaving 16 bases between them. Germline CDR1 is LGHNA and CDR2 is YSLEER.